This section outlines one TCR beta chain sequence together with its context. Other DNA sequences in this specimen translate into the identical CDR3. These data originate in a study of shared clonotypes between healthy human individuals. Deletions cut 4 bases from V and 0 bases from J, with 6 bases between. The V gene's germline CDR1 is SQVTM and CDR2 ANQGSEA. CDR3 length: 12 residues. TCRdb keeps only in-frame clones here, not all; method: immunoSEQ multiplex PCR. The repertoire includes hundreds of thousands of clones, over 60% of them detected once, and 12% sits in the top ten. The chain is built from TRBV29-1 and TRBJ1-1; the D is unclear. This TCR was sampled from a woman aged 40 to 50 in good health. Some clones in this sample may be carry-over from other donors' samples. The sample consisted of PBMCs. The CDR3 DNA reads as TGCAGCGTTGGCAGAATGAACACTGAAGCTTTCTTT. It translates to CSVGRMNTEAFF. Drawing the rest from reference TRBV29-1 and TRBJ1-1, the complete variable domain is SAVISQKPSRDICQRGTSLTIQCQVDSQVTMMFWYRQQPGQSLTLIATANQGSEATYESGFVIDKFPISRPNLTFSTLTVSNMSPEDSSIYLCSVGRMNTEAFFGQGTRLTVV.